Shown below are 24 T cell receptor beta chains from a single sample sequenced in a study of beta chain features in type 1 diabetes. Broader study findings: Type 1 diabetes patients showed a moderate but significant shortening of TCRB CDR3s in all four CD4+ subsets.

The entirety of the isolated RNA underwent reverse transcription, so expressed TCRB transcripts were sequenced. Some clones are missing from TCRdb's copy, which holds only in-frame ones; the method was immunoSEQ multiplex PCR. Of about 130,000 clones in the sample, about 10% were seen once. These receptors lack a known antigen. The sequencing sample was made of central memory CD4+ T cells from blood. These receptor sequences come from a man aged 25 to 45 with type 1 diabetes.

This clone occurred a few times. The chain employs TRBV19 and TRBJ2-5; D is perhaps TRBD1 (5 bases). The germline gives CDR1 LNHDA, CDR2 SQIVND (reference sequence). Trimming removed 2 bases from V and 5 bases from J, with 9 bases in between. This CDR3 spans 13 amino acids. This CDR3 reads CASSIIGHETQYF. DNA for the CDR3: TGTGCCAGTAGTATAATAGGACATGAGACCCAGTACTTC.

The chain is built from TRBV25-1 and TRBJ1-4, with a possible D match to TRBD1 (6 bases). The V end lost 7 bases, the J end lost 6 bases, and 15 bases lay between the germline ends. This CDR3 has 14 residues. Germline CDR1 MGHDK, CDR2 SYGVNS. In DNA form, the CDR3 reads TGTGCCAGCAACGCCAGGGGTAAAGATGAAAAACTGTTTTTT. Residues: CASNARGKDEKLFF.

This clone came up a few times. The V gene is TRBV5-4, the J gene TRBJ2-5; 10 positions agree with TRBD2. CDR1 and CDR2 (germline): SGHNT, YYREEE (reference sequence). The CDR3 has 16 amino acids. V trimming: 4 bases; J trimming: 0 bases; junction bases outside the gene matches: 6. The CDR3 DNA is TGTGCCAGCAGCCCCACCGGGACTAGCGACCAAGAGACCCAGTACTTC. This gives the protein CASSPTGTSDQETQYF. Filled out from reference TRBV5-4 and TRBJ2-5, the complete variable domain reads ETGVTQSPTHLIKTRGQQVTLRCSSQSGHNTVSWYQQALGQGPQFIFQYYREEENGRGNFPPRFSGLQFPNYSSELNVNALELDDSALYLCASSPTGTSDQETQYFGPGTRLLVL.

The chain couples TRBV4-1 to TRBJ1-1, with unresolved D. Germline CDR1 and CDR2: MGHRA and YSYEKL. V was shortened by 4 bases and J by 11 bases, with 14 bases between the two germline ends. CDR3 length: 12 amino acids. The CDR3 reads CASSPTSGKAFF. For the CDR3, the DNA is TGCGCCAGCAGCCCCACATCGGGTAAGGCTTTCTTT.

This clone turned up a few times. The V call is TRBV4-2, the J call TRBJ2-3; 8 positions match TRBD1. This CDR3 has 14 amino acids. The germline gives CDR1 LGHNA, CDR2 YNFKEQ. V dropped 6 bases and J dropped 2; count of bases not matched to a gene: 4. The CDR3 is CASREDRDTDTQYF. In DNA, the CDR3 is TGTGCCAGCAGAGAGGACAGGGACACAGATACGCAGTATTTT.

The chain is built from TRBV9 and TRBJ2-3; a possible D gene is TRBD2 (5 bases). V lost 0 bases and J lost 3, with 8 bases in between. The CDR3 has 14 residues. From germline, CDR1 is SGDLS and CDR2 YYNGEE. The DNA of the CDR3 is TGTGCCAGCAGCGTAGACGGGGAAACAGATACGCAGTATTTT. Encoded protein: CASSVDGETDTQYF.

V usage is TRBV28 and J usage is TRBJ2-7, with a tentative D call TRBD2 (6 bases). CDR3 length: 14 amino acids. Germline V gene lookup returns CDR1 MDHEN and CDR2 SYDVKM. V was pared by 4 bases and J by 5 bases, with 15 bases between. The CDR3 protein is CASSSGVGSDEQYF. CDR3 DNA: TGTGCCAGCAGTTCGGGAGTGGGATCCGACGAGCAGTACTTC.

This CDR3 reads CASSAGQGETQYF. In DNA, the CDR3 is TGTGCCAGCAGTGCGGGACAGGGTGAGACCCAGTACTTC. The chain joins TRBV28 to TRBJ2-5, with 9 bases matching TRBD1. V gave up 5 bases and J gave up 5 bases; unmatched junction bases: 3. The CDR3 has 13 residues. CDR1 MDHEN and CDR2 SYDVKM come from the germline V gene.

V is TRBV7-2 and J is TRBJ1-1, with D tentatively TRBD1 (6 bases). This CDR3 is 16 amino acids long. Germline V gives CDR1 SGHTA, CDR2 FQGNSA. The V and J ends lost 3 bases and 1 base respectively, with 15 bases between them. CDR3 coding DNA: TGTGCCAGCAGCTTTAAGCCCGGACAGCGGAACACTGAAGCTTTCTTT. It specifies CASSFKPGQRNTEAFF.

The J gene is TRBJ1-1, the V gene TRBV7-2; D is ambiguous. This CDR3 region has 13 residues. V lost 2 bases, J lost 6 bases, and 10 bases lay in between. The V gene's germline CDR1 is SGHTA and CDR2 FQGNSA. This CDR3 is CASSLRGLAEAFF. As DNA, the CDR3 is TGTGCCAGCAGCTTAAGAGGGTTAGCTGAAGCTTTCTTT. Variable domain in full (rest from reference TRBV7-2 and TRBJ1-1): GAGVSQSPSNKVTEKGKDVELRCDPISGHTALYWYRQSLGQGLEFLIYFQGNSAPDKSGLPSDRFSAERTGGSVSTLTIQRTQQEDSAVYLCASSLRGLAEAFFGQGTRLTVV.

This clone was seen ten or more times. The rearrangement links TRBV10-3 to TRBJ1-1; D unclear. The CDR3 runs to 11 residues. The germline V gene has CDR1 ENHRY and CDR2 SYGVKD. The V end was cut by 10 bases, the J end by 2 bases, with 8 bases between. CDR3: CATLNNTEAFF. The DNA of the CDR3 is TGTGCCACCTTAAATAACACTGAAGCTTTCTTT.

The V call is TRBV2, the J call TRBJ2-3; 8 positions agree with TRBD2. V was pared by 4 bases and J by 2 bases, with 5 bases of the junction left unmatched. CDR3 size: 15 residues. Germline CDR1 is SNHLY and CDR2 is FYNNEI. The CDR3 here is CASSGGLDATDTQYF. The CDR3, as DNA: TGTGCCAGCAGTGGGGGACTAGATGCCACAGATACGCAGTATTTT.

The rearrangement uses TRBV9 and TRBJ2-1; 11 bases are a match to TRBD1. This CDR3 region has 16 residues. Germline loops: CDR1 SGDLS, CDR2 YYNGEE. V lost 1 base, J lost 3 bases, and 3 bases stayed unmatched. The CDR3 protein is CASSVSGQGVYNEQFF. In nucleotides, the CDR3 is TGTGCCAGCAGCGTATCGGGACAGGGGGTCTACAATGAGCAGTTCTTC.

This rearrangement joins TRBV7-9 to TRBJ1-2; D uncertain. From germline, CDR1 is SEHNR and CDR2 FQNEAQ (reference sequence). This CDR3 is 13 amino acids long. Trimming took off 2 bases at V and 4 bases at J, with 8 bases between the two ends. CDR3 in DNA: TGTGCCAGCAGCTTATCAGGTGGCTATGGCTACACCTTC. Translated: CASSLSGGYGYTF.

The chain recombines TRBV9 with TRBJ2-3; 7 positions agree with TRBD2. The CDR3 is made up of 17 amino acids. With V trimmed by 0 bases and J by 0 bases, 7 bases remained unmatched. Germline V gene data show CDR1 as SGDLS and CDR2 as YYNGEE. CDR3 in amino acids: CASSVDPAGFSTDTQYF. CDR3 nucleotide sequence: TGTGCCAGCAGCGTAGATCCAGCGGGGTTTAGCACAGATACGCAGTATTTT.

The sample holds a few counts of this clone. This chain joins TRBV5-1 and TRBJ2-1; 7 nucleotides align to TRBD1. The V segment lost 0 bases and the J segment 5 bases; nucleotides outside the gene matches: 5. The CDR3 extends over 15 amino acids. Germline loops: CDR1 SGHRS, CDR2 YFSETQ. CDR3 protein: CASSLEGQPNNEQFF. In nucleotides, the CDR3 is TGCGCCAGCAGCTTGGAGGGACAGCCTAACAATGAGCAGTTCTTC.

This clone was observed a few times. The V call is TRBV6-5, the J call TRBJ2-5, with D possibly matching TRBD1 (7 bases). CDR3 length: 14 amino acids. The germline V and J ends were trimmed by 5 bases and 6 bases, with 16 bases remaining between them. Looked up from germline, CDR1 is MNHEY and CDR2 is SVGAGI. CDR3 nucleotides: TGTGCCAGCAGTCAGGGGGGCCCCCGGAAGACCCAGTACTTC. Its translation: CASSQGGPRKTQYF.

This clone was picked up a small number of times. The chain combines TRBV28 with TRBJ1-4, with 8 nucleotides matching TRBD1. V trimming: 3 bases; J trimming: 4 bases; junction bases outside the gene matches: 7. The CDR3 runs to 16 residues. The V gene's germline CDR1 is MDHEN and CDR2 SYDVKM. CDR3 in DNA: TGTGCCAGCAGTTTTCAACGGGACAGGCTTAATGAAAAACTGTTTTTT. Its protein product is CASSFQRDRLNEKLFF.

A few counts support this clone. The V and J genes are TRBV5-1 and TRBJ2-1, with 8 bases fitting TRBD2. The V and J ends lost 4 bases and 7 bases, in that order; junction bases with no gene match: 10. From germline, CDR1 is SGHRS and CDR2 YFSETQ. The CDR3 spans 15 residues. Here the CDR3 DNA reads TGCGCCAGCAGCATCAATAGCGGGGAAGGGAATGAGCAGTTCTTC. Its translation is CASSINSGEGNEQFF.

This clone was counted only a few times. The chain recombines TRBV5-6 with TRBJ2-5; 9 bases map to TRBD1. The germline CDR1 and CDR2 sequences are SGHDT and YYEEEE. The CDR3 sequence is 15 residues long. With V trimmed by 0 bases and J by 3 bases, 3 bases remained unmatched. CDR3 amino acids: CASSLDRGHKETQYF. DNA of the CDR3: TGTGCCAGCAGCTTGGACAGGGGGCATAAAGAGACCCAGTACTTC.

This clone was detected a few times. This chain joins TRBV29-1 and TRBJ2-5, with 15 bases identical to TRBD2. Trimming removed 4 bases from V and 5 bases from J; junction bases left unmatched: 5. The CDR3 spans 15 residues. Germline V gene data show CDR1 as SQVTM and CDR2 as ANQGSEA. This chain's CDR3 is CSVGTSGGGKETQYF. The DNA of the CDR3 is TGCAGCGTTGGGACTAGCGGGGGGGGCAAGGAGACCCAGTACTTC.

V usage is TRBV5-1 and J usage is TRBJ1-1; no firm D call. Germline V gene sequence: CDR1 SGHRS, CDR2 YFSETQ. V lost 5 bases and J lost 0, with 11 bases in between. The CDR3 has 14 amino acids. CDR3 DNA sequence: TGCGCCAGCAGAGACGGACTGATGAACACTGAAGCTTTCTTT. This gives the protein CASRDGLMNTEAFF.

The chain is built from TRBV5-6 and TRBJ2-7; 9 bases agree with TRBD2. CDR3 size: 16 residues. The germline V gene has CDR1 SGHDT and CDR2 YYEEEE. Trimming removed 0 bases from V and 3 bases from J; junction bases left unmatched: 7. In nucleotides, the CDR3 is TGTGCCAGCAGCTTGGTCAGCGGGGGGTTACTCTACGAGCAGTACTTC. Its protein is CASSLVSGGLLYEQYF.

This chain joins TRBV7-2 and TRBJ2-5, with 9 bases matching TRBD1. Germline V gene sequence: CDR1 SGHTA, CDR2 FQGNSA. The CDR3 has 15 amino acids. V dropped 6 bases and J dropped 5; count of bases not matched to a gene: 10. The CDR3 nucleotides read TGTGCCAGCAGTACCGCCGGGACAGGGTGGGAGACCCAGTACTTC. It translates to CASSTAGTGWETQYF.